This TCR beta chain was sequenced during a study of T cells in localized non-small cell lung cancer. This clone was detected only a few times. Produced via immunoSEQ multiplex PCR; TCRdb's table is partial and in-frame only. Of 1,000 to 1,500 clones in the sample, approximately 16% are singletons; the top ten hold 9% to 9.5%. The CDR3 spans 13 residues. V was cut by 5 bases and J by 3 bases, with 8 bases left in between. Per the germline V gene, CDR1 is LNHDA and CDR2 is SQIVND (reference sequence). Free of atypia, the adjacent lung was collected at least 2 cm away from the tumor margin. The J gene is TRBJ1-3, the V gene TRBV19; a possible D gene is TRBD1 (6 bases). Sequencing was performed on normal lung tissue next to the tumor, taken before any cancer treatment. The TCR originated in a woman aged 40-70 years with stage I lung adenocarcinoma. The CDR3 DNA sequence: TGTGCCAGTAGTTCAGGGGTTGGAAACACCATATATTTT. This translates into CASSSGVGNTIYF.